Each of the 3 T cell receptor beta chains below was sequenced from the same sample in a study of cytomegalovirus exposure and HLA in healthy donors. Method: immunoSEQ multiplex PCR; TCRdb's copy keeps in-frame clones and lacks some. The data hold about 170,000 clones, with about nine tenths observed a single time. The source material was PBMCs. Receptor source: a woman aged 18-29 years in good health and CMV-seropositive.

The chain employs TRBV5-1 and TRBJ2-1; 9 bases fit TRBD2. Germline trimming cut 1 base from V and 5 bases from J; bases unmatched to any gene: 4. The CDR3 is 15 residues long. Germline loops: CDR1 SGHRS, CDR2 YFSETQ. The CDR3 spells CASSLTSGFNNEQFF. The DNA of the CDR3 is TGCGCCAGCAGCTTGACTAGCGGGTTTAACAATGAGCAGTTCTTC.

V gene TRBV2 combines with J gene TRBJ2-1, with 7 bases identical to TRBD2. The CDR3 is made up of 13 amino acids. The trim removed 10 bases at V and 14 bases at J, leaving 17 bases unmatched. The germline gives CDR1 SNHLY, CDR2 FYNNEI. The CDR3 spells CATQVKWGGKKFF. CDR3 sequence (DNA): TGTGCCACCCAAGTTAAGTGGGGGGGTAAAAAGTTCTTC. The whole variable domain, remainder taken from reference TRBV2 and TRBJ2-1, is EPEVTQTPSHQVTQMGQEVILRCVPISNHLYFYWYRQILGQKVEFLVSFYNNEISEKSEIFDDQFSVERPDGSNFTLKIRSTKLEDSAMYFCATQVKWGGKKFFGPGTRLTVL.

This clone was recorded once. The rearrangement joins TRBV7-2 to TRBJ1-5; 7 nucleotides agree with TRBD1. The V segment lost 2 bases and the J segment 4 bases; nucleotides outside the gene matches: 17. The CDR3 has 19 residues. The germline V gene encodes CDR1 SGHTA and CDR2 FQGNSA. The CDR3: CASSLLKFRQTGQNQPQHF. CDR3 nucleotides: TGTGCCAGCAGCTTACTTAAGTTCCGGCAGACAGGGCAAAATCAGCCCCAGCATTTT.